This T cell receptor (beta chain) was profiled in a study of Ad26.COV2.S vaccination and SARS-CoV-2 variants. Described treatment: some 20 received Ad26.COV2.S at low or high dose, single or two shots; several received placebo; per-sample allocation not given. Day 63 following the first vaccine or placebo injection was when the samples were taken. Profiling relied on immunoSEQ multiplex PCR, and the TCRdb table lists in-frame clones only, not all of them. The sample lists 440,000 or so clones; about 88% were seen once. V was cut by 4 bases and J by 7 bases, with 20 bases left in between. CDR3 length equals 15 residues. Germline CDR1 is SGHDN and CDR2 is FVKESK.

This clonotype was obtained from a person between 18 and 59 years old who received the Ad26.COV2.S COVID-19 vaccine or a placebo. The chain employs TRBV14 and TRBJ2-7; TRBD2 is a possible D gene (6 bases). The input for sequencing was peripheral blood, taken in a trial of Ad26.COV2.S vaccine versus placebo. In nucleotides, the CDR3 is TGTGCCAGCAGCCCTACTCAGACCCCCGGGGGAGAGCAGTACTTC. It encodes CASSPTQTPGGEQYF.